The source of this T cell receptor (beta chain) is a study of blood T cells in healthy people across ages. General study points: Calculation of diversity from one million T cells yielded estimates considered to be underestimates. TCR beta diversity, measured per million T cells, fell in a roughly linear way with age. The long-lived group displayed more naive CD4+ cells, plus higher diversity, than the aged donors did. Reliance upon unsorted PBMCs precluded definitive naive versus antigen-experienced comparison.

Primed by a sample-barcoded 5' primer and a J-beta primer mix, a second PCR proceeded for 7 to 11 cycles. TCRdb independently ran MiXCR on the 5' RACE reads; one entry per CDR3 protein. The profile covers hundreds of thousands of distinct CDR3 sequences, with more than 45% appearing a single time and about 20% taken by the ten largest. This clonotype was detected a few times. Its antigen is unknown. Germline V gene sequence: CDR1 SQVTM, CDR2 ANQGSEA. The CDR3 sequence is 13 residues long. J was trimmed by 0 bases and V by 4 bases; bases with no gene match: 2. The sample consisted of blood. The sequence came from a man aged 25 to 45 in good health. The V and J genes are TRBV29-1 and TRBJ2-5, with 7 bases lining up with TRBD1. The CDR3 is CSVAGTDQETQYF. The CDR3 coding sequence is TGCAGCGTTGCGGGGACAGACCAAGAGACCCAGTACTTC.